These 31 T cell receptor beta chains originate from one sample sequenced in a study of human T cells and chemical hapten exposure. Described time point: patch test 1, 2 weeks after DPC sensitization. As for treatment: therapeutic diphenylcyclopropenone sensitization with weekly scalp DPC. MiXCR, run by TCRdb on the RACE reads, gives a single entry per CDR3 protein. The table shows under 450,000 distinct CDR3 sequences, with more than 4.5% occurring only once. Sequences were derived from whole blood, sampled in connection with sensitization to the hapten diphenylcyclopropenone (DPC). The receptors shown here come from a woman aged 50 to 65 with alopecia areata. Some clones in this sample may be carry-over from other donors' samples.

This clonotype came up a few times. The V and J genes are TRBV2 and TRBJ1-1; 7 bases map to TRBD1. With V trimmed by 3 bases and J by 5 bases, 6 bases remained unmatched. CDR3 length equals 14 residues. Per germline, CDR1 SNHLY and CDR2 FYNNEI. The CDR3 reads CASSEMQGVTEAFF. In nucleotides, the CDR3 is TGTGCCAGCAGTGAGATGCAGGGGGTGACTGAAGCTTTCTTT.

This clonotype appeared many times. J is TRBJ1-6 and V is TRBV28; tentatively, D is TRBD1 (5 bases). The CDR3 extends over 18 amino acids. Germline lookup yields CDR1 MDHEN and CDR2 SYDVKM. V dropped 1 base and J dropped 7 bases, with 20 bases sitting between them. The CDR3 spells CASSLFPQIGTGNSPLHF. CDR3 nucleotides: TGTGCCAGCAGTTTATTTCCCCAAATCGGGACGGGAAATTCACCCCTCCACTTT.

The chain carries TRBV5-5 and TRBJ1-2; D is unresolved. Germline V lookup: CDR1 SGHKS, CDR2 YYEKEE (reference sequence). V was pared by 1 base and J by 0 bases, with 10 bases between. This CDR3 region has 15 residues. The CDR3 loop reads CASSLRQQTNYGYTF. CDR3 sequence (DNA): TGTGCCAGCAGCTTGAGGCAGCAGACTAACTATGGCTACACCTTC.

This clonotype showed up many times. The chain employs TRBV2 and TRBJ2-4, with unresolved D. V shed 8 bases and J shed 0 bases, with 8 bases lying between them. The CDR3 spans 13 residues. Germline-derived CDR1 and CDR2 are SNHLY and FYNNEI. As DNA, the CDR3 is TGTGCCAGCGATAACCAAGCCAAAAACATTCAGTACTTC. Amino acids: CASDNQAKNIQYF. Full variable domain (missing parts from reference TRBV2 and TRBJ2-4): EPEVTQTPSHQVTQMGQEVILRCVPISNHLYFYWYRQILGQKVEFLVSFYNNEISEKSEIFDDQFSVERPDGSNFTLKIRSTKLEDSAMYFCASDNQAKNIQYFGAGTRLSVL.

This clonotype was observed many times. This chain joins TRBV29-1 and TRBJ2-7, with D perhaps TRBD1 (5 bases). CDR1 and CDR2 (germline): SQVTM, ANQGSEA. Trimming took off 0 bases at V and 6 bases at J, with 12 bases between the two ends. The CDR3 loop spans 13 amino acids. The CDR3 DNA reads as TGCAGCGTTGAAGATGCAGGGAAGCGCGAGCAGTACTTC. This codes for CSVEDAGKREQYF.

This clonotype was recorded at least ten times. The chain combines TRBV29-1 with TRBJ1-1; possibly TRBD1 for D (6 bases). Germline lookup yields CDR1 SQVTM and CDR2 ANQGSEA. The CDR3 has 16 amino acids. Trimming took 4 bases from V and 1 from J, leaving 19 bases between them. The CDR3, as DNA: TGCAGCGTTGGTACTCTGGGAGACAGGACGAACACTGAAGCTTTCTTT. Translated: CSVGTLGDRTNTEAFF.

There are many counts of this clonotype. J is TRBJ1-5 and V is TRBV10-3; possibly TRBD1 for D (6 bases). The germline gives CDR1 ENHRY, CDR2 SYGVKD. The germline V and J ends were trimmed by 3 bases and 5 bases, with 8 bases remaining between them. The CDR3 totals 13 residues. Here the CDR3 reads CAISDRGDQPQHF. The DNA for the CDR3 is TGTGCCATCAGTGACAGGGGCGATCAGCCCCAGCATTTT.

This clonotype was counted only a few times. The chain couples TRBV28 to TRBJ2-1; no reliable D call. The V and J ends lost 8 bases and 5 bases respectively, with 19 bases between them. The CDR3 is 15 amino acids. Germline V gene lookup returns CDR1 MDHEN and CDR2 SYDVKM. The CDR3: CASVSPGSTNNEQFF. The DNA for the CDR3 is TGTGCCAGCGTATCCCCCGGGTCCACTAACAATGAGCAGTTCTTC. Complete variable domain (other parts from reference TRBV28 and TRBJ2-1): DVKVTQSSRYLVKRTGEKVFLECVQDMDHENMFWYRQDPGLGLRLIYFSYDVKMKEKGDIPEGYSVSREKKERFSLILESASTNQTSMYLCASVSPGSTNNEQFFGPGTRLTVL.

This clonotype showed up many times. The chain uses TRBV6-5 and TRBJ1-2; no clear D. The CDR3 has 13 amino acids. Trimming took off 2 bases at V and 4 bases at J, with 8 bases between the two ends. Germline V gene sequence: CDR1 MNHEY, CDR2 SVGAGI. As DNA, the CDR3 is TGTGCCAGCAGTTACACAGCCTCCTATGGCTACACCTTC. Its translation is CASSYTASYGYTF.

This clonotype occurred many times. The J gene is TRBJ2-7, the V gene TRBV6-2 or TRBV6-3, with 7 bases lining up with TRBD1. This CDR3 is built from 15 residues. J was trimmed by 0 bases and V by 5 bases; bases with no gene match: 7. Germline V gene sequence: CDR1 MNHEY, CDR2 SVGEGT. The CDR3 DNA follows: TGTGCCAGCAGTCCCGGACAGGTGAGCTCCTACGAGCAGTACTTC. This encodes CASSPGQVSSYEQYF.

The sample holds many counts of this clonotype. V and J are TRBV12-3 or TRBV12-4 and TRBJ2-3; TRBD2 matches at 10 bases. The V segment lost 4 bases and the J segment 4 bases; nucleotides outside the gene matches: 5. This CDR3 spans 15 amino acids. DNA for the CDR3: TGTGCCAGCAGTTCCCTAGCGGGAGTCGCAGATACGCAGTATTTT. It codes for CASSSLAGVADTQYF.

This clonotype was found many times. This chain connects TRBV6-6 to TRBJ2-1; D is ambiguous. The CDR3 consists of 12 residues. Germline assignment: CDR1 MNHNY and CDR2 SVGAGI (reference sequence). V lost 1 base to trimming and J lost 7 bases, with 5 bases between them. CDR3 loop: CASSYWANEQFF. The CDR3 bases are TGTGCCAGCAGTTACTGGGCTAATGAGCAGTTCTTC.

This clonotype was picked up many times. The rearrangement joins TRBV11-2 to TRBJ2-1; 10 positions agree with TRBD2. Germline lookup yields CDR1 SGHAT and CDR2 FQNNGV. CDR3 length equals 15 residues. The V and J ends lost 4 bases and 7 bases, in that order; junction bases with no gene match: 7. The CDR3 region is CASSSLAGEWNEQFF. The DNA for the CDR3 is TGTGCCAGCAGCTCCCTAGCGGGAGAATGGAATGAGCAGTTCTTC.

Regarding this clonotype: Being one base from a much bigger clone, this may be a read error. This chain links TRBV25-1 with TRBJ2-5; D tentatively reads TRBD1 or TRBD2 (5 bases each). CDR1 is MGHDK, CDR2 SYGVNS, per germline. CDR3 length: 13 amino acids. The CDR3 is CASQPGRKETKYF. CDR3 bases: TGTGCCAGTCAGCCGGGACGGAAAGAGACCAAGTACTTC.

The sample holds a few counts of this clonotype. The chain carries TRBV4-2 and TRBJ2-7; D is tentatively TRBD1 or TRBD2 (5 bases each). The CDR3 runs 12 residues. The germline V and J ends were trimmed by 1 base and 7 bases, with 8 bases remaining between them. The V gene's germline CDR1 is LGHNA and CDR2 YNFKEQ. In nucleotides, the CDR3 is TGTGCCAGCAGCCAAGGAGGGGTTGAGCAGTACTTC. Residues: CASSQGGVEQYF.

The chain combines TRBV27 with TRBJ1-2; D uncertain. In germline, CDR1 is MNHEY, CDR2 SMNVEV (reference sequence). The germline V and J ends were trimmed by 2 bases and 4 bases, with 8 bases remaining between them. This CDR3 is 13 amino acids long. Here the CDR3 reads CASSLVRVYGYTF. The CDR3 DNA reads TGTGCCAGCAGTTTAGTGAGAGTCTATGGCTACACCTTC.

This clonotype occurred many times. The chain joins TRBV7-2 to TRBJ2-1, with 7 bases identical to TRBD2. V lost 9 bases and J lost 4; bases outside the gene matches: 6. Looked up from germline, CDR1 is SGHTA and CDR2 is FQGNSA. CDR3 size: 13 residues. The CDR3 sequence: CASSGGSYNEQFF. In DNA, the CDR3 is TGTGCCAGTTCCGGGGGGTCATACAATGAGCAGTTCTTC.

This clonotype was picked up many times. The chain couples TRBV20-1 to TRBJ1-1; TRBD1 is a possible D gene (5 bases). V was cut by 4 bases and J by 7 bases, with 13 bases left in between. This CDR3 contains 12 residues. Per germline, CDR1 DFQATT and CDR2 SNEGSKA (reference sequence). CDR3 nucleotide sequence: TGCAGTGCTATGACAGTAGCGGGTGAAGCTTTCTTT. It specifies CSAMTVAGEAFF.

This clonotype was seen a handful of times. The chain employs TRBV20-1 and TRBJ2-3; 12 positions agree with TRBD2. Germline-derived CDR1 and CDR2 are DFQATT and SNEGSKA (reference sequence). The CDR3 spans 17 residues. The ends lost 1 base at V and 1 base at J; junction bases unmatched: 6. The CDR3 DNA is TGCAGTGCTAGAGGTACTAGCGGGAGGACGGGCACAGATACGCAGTATTTT. Translation: CSARGTSGRTGTDTQYF.

This sequence joins TRBV4-2 and TRBJ2-1, with no clear D. V was cut by 1 base and J by 10 bases, with 17 bases left in between. The length of the CDR3 is 15 residues. Germline V gene data show CDR1 as LGHNA and CDR2 as YNFKEQ. The CDR3 nucleotides are TGTGCCAGCAGCCAAGTCGTTGGTTCGGTCTTAGAGCAGTTCTTC. The encoded protein is CASSQVVGSVLEQFF.

At least ten counts were recorded for this clonotype. The V call is TRBV7-2, the J call TRBJ2-3, with 7 bases matching TRBD1. V shed 2 bases, J shed 8 bases, and the junction held 13 bases outside the gene matches. CDR3 length: 16 amino acids. CDR1 and CDR2 from the germline V gene are SGHTA and FQGNSA. The CDR3 DNA reads TGTGCCAGCAGCTTATATTCAGGGGGTAATTCGGGTACGCAGTATTTT. Amino acid sequence: CASSLYSGGNSGTQYF. The entire variable domain, with the rest obtained from reference TRBV7-2 and TRBJ2-3, is as follows: GAGVSQSPSNKVTEKGKDVELRCDPISGHTALYWYRQSLGQGLEFLIYFQGNSAPDKSGLPSDRFSAERTGGSVSTLTIQRTQQEDSAVYLCASSLYSGGNSGTQYFGPGTRLTVL.

The V and J genes are TRBV20-1 and TRBJ2-7; D ambiguous. The germline V and J ends were trimmed by 6 bases and 3 bases, with 21 bases remaining between them. Looked up from germline, CDR1 is DFQATT and CDR2 is SNEGSKA (reference sequence). This CDR3 spans 15 amino acids. CDR3 protein: CSAQTPGNSHYEQYF. Written as DNA, the CDR3 is TGCAGTGCCCAAACCCCTGGGAACAGCCACTACGAGCAGTACTTC.

This clonotype came up many times. The rearrangement joins TRBV9 to TRBJ1-1, with D tentatively TRBD1 (6 bases). V was cut by 4 bases and J by 3 bases, with 13 bases left in between. Germline V gene sequence: CDR1 SGDLS, CDR2 YYNGEE. The length of the CDR3 is 14 residues. CDR3 nucleotides: TGTGCCAGCAGCCCTACGGACAGAGACACTGAAGCTTTCTTT. It specifies CASSPTDRDTEAFF.

This clonotype was recorded a few times. The CDR3 is CASSPLGTGEQPQHF. The CDR3 DNA follows: TGTGCCAGCTCACCTCTAGGGACAGGGGAACAGCCCCAGCATTTT. The chain uses TRBV18 and TRBJ1-5, with TRBD1 matching 10 bases. The CDR3 runs 15 residues. J lost 7 bases, V lost 3 bases, and 6 bases had no gene match. The germline gives CDR1 KGHSH, CDR2 LQKENI.

This clonotype was seen more than once but under ten times. V usage is TRBV12-3 or TRBV12-4 and J usage is TRBJ1-5, with D unclear. This CDR3 spans 14 amino acids. V lost 2 bases and J lost 6, with 11 bases in between. CDR3 sequence (DNA): TGTGCCAGCAGTTTACTCCCCTCAGGTCAGCCCCAGCATTTT. This codes for CASSLLPSGQPQHF.

V gene TRBV5-4 combines with J gene TRBJ2-1; tentatively, D is TRBD1 (5 bases). Germline V lookup: CDR1 SGHNT, CDR2 YYREEE (reference sequence). Trimming took 0 bases from V and 0 from J, leaving 7 bases between them. There are 15 residues in the CDR3. This CDR3 is CASSLEQDSYNEQFF. The CDR3 DNA reads as TGTGCCAGCAGCTTGGAACAGGACTCCTACAATGAGCAGTTCTTC.

The chain recombines TRBV7-9 with TRBJ1-1; D gene unclear. The V end was cut by 3 bases, the J end by 6 bases, with 17 bases between. Germline loops: CDR1 SEHNR, CDR2 FQNEAQ (reference sequence). The CDR3 covers 15 residues. The CDR3 DNA follows: TGTGCCAGCAGCTTCCTCGACTCTTCCGACCCTGAAGCTTTCTTT. Amino acid sequence: CASSFLDSSDPEAFF.

This chain uses TRBV7-2 with TRBJ2-3; D unclear. V lost 4 bases and J lost 7, with 12 bases in between. Germline loops: CDR1 SGHTA, CDR2 FQGNSA. CDR3 length: 13 residues. The CDR3 loop is CASSSFADNTQYF. CDR3 DNA sequence: TGTGCCAGCAGCTCCTTCGCCGACAATACGCAGTATTTT.

This clonotype was found many times. CDR3 in amino acids: CSARDAAYEQYF. The CDR3 nucleotides read TGCAGTGCTAGGGACGCAGCCTACGAGCAGTACTTC. The J gene is TRBJ2-7, the V gene TRBV20-1; D call uncertain. Germline CDR1 reads DFQATT; CDR2 reads SNEGSKA (reference sequence). This CDR3 region has 12 residues. V was trimmed by 3 bases and J by 2 bases, leaving 8 bases between them.

This clonotype was seen ten or more times. The chain recombines TRBV18 with TRBJ1-5; maybe TRBD1 (6 bases). This CDR3 region has 16 residues. The V gene's germline CDR1 is KGHSH and CDR2 LQKENI. Trimming removed 2 bases from V and 4 bases from J, with 15 bases in between. The chain's CDR3 is CASSPYSSGTNQPQHF. For the CDR3, the DNA is TGTGCCAGCTCACCATATTCTTCGGGGACAAATCAGCCCCAGCATTTT.

This clonotype was observed many times. The chain carries TRBV29-1 and TRBJ2-7; TRBD2 agrees at 8 bases. Trimming cost V 3 bases and J 3 bases; bases outside gene matches: 7. CDR1 and CDR2 from the germline V gene are SQVTM and ANQGSEA. CDR3 size: 14 residues. The CDR3 region is CSVDLERENYEQYF. As DNA, the CDR3 is TGCAGCGTTGATTTGGAGCGGGAGAACTACGAGCAGTACTTC.